This T cell receptor beta chain was identified in a study of T cell responses to AZD1222 COVID-19 vaccine. Germline trimming cut 2 bases from V and 1 base from J; bases unmatched to any gene: 4. The CDR3 is 17 amino acids. The germline gives CDR1 LGHDT, CDR2 YNNKEL (reference sequence). Study-level results: Clonal diversity was possibly underestimated, and white British individuals and females predominated among donors. A reported finding is that nearly half of spike-specific TCRs target unmutated variant regions. Two AZD1222 doses significantly raised spike-specific TCR breadth and depth over controls.

Of note for this clone: Antigen specificity is unknown.

Sequencing was performed with immunoSEQ multiplex PCR; in TCRdb, only in-frame clones are kept and a portion is missing. The sample comprises roughly 100,000 clones, 88% of which are singletons, and about 9.7% rests with the top ten. The specimen comprised peripheral blood, sampled on day 0 of AZD1222 vaccination. This sequence was found in an adult in good health. The J gene is TRBJ2-5, the V gene TRBV3-1 (or the pseudogene TRBV3-2), with 13 bases identical to TRBD2. The CDR3 sequence: CASSQRTSGRGQETQYF. The CDR3 nucleotides are TGTGCCAGCAGCCAAAGGACTAGCGGGAGAGGCCAAGAGACCCAGTACTTC.